This T cell receptor beta chain was observed in a study of blood T cell repertoires in COVID-19. Study in general: Acute and convalescent COVID-19 specimens originated in the United States, Italy and Spain.

Trimming pared 1 base from V and 6 bases from J, leaving 12 bases between. CDR3 length: 14 residues. Germline values: CDR1 SGHDN, CDR2 FVKESK. There are a few counts of this clone. TCRdb's copy holds only in-frame clones and misses some; the assay was immunoSEQ multiplex PCR. This table has about 29,000 clones, roughly nine tenths appearing once. This sequence was found in an elderly man with acute or convalescent COVID-19. The V gene is TRBV14, the J gene TRBJ1-2; weak D call: TRBD1 (5 bases). The sequenced sample consisted of peripheral blood. The CDR3: CASSQVPGHHGYTF. The CDR3, as DNA: TGTGCCAGCAGCCAAGTACCCGGACACCATGGCTACACCTTC.